A selection of T cell receptor beta chains follows, all from one sample in a study of brain T cells in children with intractable seizures. The table came from immunoSEQ multiplex PCR; TCRdb's copy has only in-frame clones and leaves some out. The sample has under 400,000 clones, nearly 95% seen once. The specimen was peripheral blood, collected 4 to 5 months after surgery. The receptors derive from a boy younger than two with tuberous sclerosis and intractable seizures. Each CDR3 is given with its conserved first and last residue. The D gene is left open where the match is weak. The size entry is marked missing in some rows and otherwise reads once, few, many or a size class.

TRBV27	TRBJ1-1	.	.	CASSLIGGNTEAFF	TGTGCCAGCAGTCTGATCGGTGGGAACACTGAAGCTTTCTTT
TRBV6-5	TRBJ2-3	.	.	CASRFSAIGTDTQYF	TGTGCCAGCAGGTTTTCCGCCATAGGCACAGATACGCAGTATTTT
TRBV3-1/TRBV3-2	TRBJ2-4	TRBD2	.	CASSQVRTSGEENIQYF	TGTGCCAGCAGCCAAGTTAGGACTAGCGGGGAAGAAAACATTCAGTACTTC
TRBV6-6	TRBJ2-1	TRBD2	.	CASSLYLAGRVDEQFF	TGTGCCAGCAGCCTCTACCTAGCGGGAAGGGTGGATGAGCAGTTCTTC
TRBV6-5	TRBJ2-3	TRBD1	.	CASSYSGQGTDTQYF	TGTGCCAGCAGTTACTCTGGACAGGGCACAGATACGCAGTATTTT
TRBV30	TRBJ1-5	.	.	CAWSRPEQPQHF	TGTGCCTGGAGTCGACCGGAGCAGCCCCAGCATTTT
TRBV9	TRBJ2-1	.	.	CASSVGGAAYNEQFF	TGTGCCAGCAGCGTTGGCGGGGCGGCCTACAATGAGCAGTTCTTC
TRBV9	TRBJ2-3	TRBD2	.	CASSVSAGRYTQYF	TGTGCCAGCAGCGTATCAGCGGGGAGATATACGCAGTATTTT
TRBV11-2	TRBJ2-5	.	.	CASSFVPQGSFETQYF	TGTGCCAGCAGCTTCGTCCCCCAGGGTTCTTTCGAGACCCAGTACTTC
TRBV6-6	TRBJ1-1	.	.	CASSYSILGANTEAFF	TGTGCCAGCAGTTACTCGATCCTCGGGGCGAACACTGAAGCTTTCTTT
TRBV29-1	TRBJ2-5	.	.	CSVGVSQETQYF	TGCAGCGTTGGAGTCAGCCAAGAGACCCAGTACTTC
TRBV19	TRBJ2-7	TRBD2	once	CASSPGVAGSYEQYF	TGTGCCAGTAGTCCAGGAGTAGCGGGGTCCTACGAGCAGTACTTC
TRBV30	TRBJ2-1	.	.	CAWSVGSNEQFF	TGTGCCTGGAGTGTTGGATCGAATGAGCAGTTCTTC
TRBV19	TRBJ2-1	TRBD2	.	CASSPDISSGGYNEQFF	TGTGCCAGTAGTCCAGACATTTCTAGCGGGGGTTACAATGAGCAGTTCTTC
TRBV28	TRBJ2-7	TRBD2	.	CASSLAEREIAYEQYF	TGTGCCAGCAGTTTAGCCGAGCGGGAAATCGCCTACGAGCAGTACTTC
TRBV7-9	TRBJ2-7	.	few	CASSRGTGTSYEQYF	TGTGCCAGCAGCCGAGGTACGGGGACCTCCTACGAGCAGTACTTC
TRBV28	TRBJ2-3	TRBD2	.	CASRDYPSTDTQYF	TGTGCCAGCCGGGACTACCCTAGCACAGATACGCAGTATTTT
TRBV21-1	TRBJ2-1	.	.	CASSNLLESNEQFF	TGTGCCAGCAGCAACCTCTTGGAATCAAATGAGCAGTTCTTC
TRBV18	TRBJ2-7	TRBD2	.	CASSPFGREAGTPYEQYF	TGTGCCAGCTCACCATTCGGCCGAGAAGCGGGGACCCCCTACGAGCAGTACTTC
TRBV30	TRBJ1-2	.	.	CAWSVSQGYGYTF	TGTGCCTGGAGTGTTAGCCAGGGCTATGGCTACACCTTC
TRBV2	TRBJ2-3	.	.	CASRSDTDTQYF	TGTGCCAGCAGGAGCGACACAGATACGCAGTATTTT
TRBV9	TRBJ2-6	.	.	CASSVAASGANVLTF	TGTGCCAGCAGCGTAGCTGCCTCTGGGGCCAACGTCCTGACTTTC
TRBV7-9	TRBJ2-3	TRBD1	.	CASSHPGTEYTDTQYF	TGTGCCAGCAGCCATCCCGGGACAGAGTACACAGATACGCAGTATTTT
TRBV7-8	TRBJ2-7	.	.	CASSRTRVEQYF	TGTGCCAGCAGCAGGACCCGGGTCGAGCAGTACTTC
TRBV6-6	TRBJ1-5	.	.	CASSALVGSQHF	TGTGCCAGCAGCGCGTTGGTGGGGTCCCAGCATTTT
TRBV19	TRBJ1-5	TRBD1	.	CASKREGALYSNQPQHF	TGTGCCAGTAAGAGGGAGGGGGCCCTTTATAGCAATCAGCCCCAGCATTTT
TRBV5-1	TRBJ1-1	.	once	CASSLTGSGTEAFF	TGCGCCAGCAGCTTGACAGGGAGTGGCACTGAAGCTTTCTTT
TRBV5-4	TRBJ1-2	TRBD1	.	CASSLGRTGLTNYGYTF	TGTGCCAGCAGCTTGGGAAGGACAGGACTTACTAACTATGGCTACACCTTC
TRBV7-8	TRBJ1-5	.	.	CASSPQGGPGQPQHF	TGTGCCAGCAGCCCACAGGGAGGTCCAGGGCAGCCCCAGCATTTT
TRBV7-9	TRBJ2-2	.	.	CASRQGGNTGELFF	TGTGCCAGCAGGCAGGGTGGGAACACCGGGGAGCTGTTTTTT
TRBV7-9	TRBJ1-2	.	.	CASSRQENYGYTF	TGTGCCAGCAGCCGGCAGGAGAACTATGGCTACACCTTC
TRBV7-9	TRBJ2-3	.	.	CASSSTRLVPDTQYF	TGTGCCAGCAGCTCGACTAGGTTAGTCCCAGATACGCAGTATTTT
TRBV10-3	TRBJ1-4	.	.	CAITSDRSTNEKLFF	TGTGCCATCACCTCGGACCGTTCAACTAATGAAAAACTGTTTTTT
TRBV19	TRBJ2-1	.	.	CASSTTPSSYNEQFF	TGTGCCAGTAGTACTACCCCGAGCTCCTACAATGAGCAGTTCTTC
TRBV27	TRBJ1-1	.	.	CASSLLLRGGRGTEAFF	TGTGCCAGCAGTTTATTACTGCGAGGGGGGCGGGGCACTGAAGCTTTCTTT
TRBV27	TRBJ2-7	TRBD1	.	CASSQYTGGPYEQYF	TGTGCCAGCAGTCAATATACAGGGGGCCCCTACGAGCAGTACTTC
TRBV19	TRBJ2-7	TRBD2	few	CASSIAAGETYEQYF	TGTGCCAGTAGTATTGCCGCGGGAGAAACATACGAGCAGTACTTC
TRBV7-9	TRBJ1-3	.	.	CASSPAGNGNTIYF	TGTGCCAGCAGCCCCGCTGGGAATGGAAACACCATATATTTT
TRBV24-1	TRBJ2-1	.	.	CATGGTGVFPYNEQFF	TGTGCCACCGGTGGGACGGGAGTGTTCCCCTACAATGAGCAGTTCTTC
TRBV10-2	TRBJ2-1	.	.	CASKAQVSINEQFF	TGCGCCAGCAAAGCCCAGGTATCTATCAATGAGCAGTTCTTC
TRBV7-8	TRBJ1-3	TRBD1	.	CASSSLQGAGNTIYF	TGTGCCAGCAGCTCCTTACAGGGGGCTGGAAACACCATATATTTT
TRBV24-1	TRBJ2-7	TRBD1	.	CATIPGQGHPYEQYF	TGTGCCACCATCCCCGGACAGGGCCACCCCTACGAGCAGTACTTC
TRBV5-1	TRBJ1-2	.	.	CASSLEDDWGYGYTF	TGCGCCAGCAGCTTGGAGGATGATTGGGGTTATGGCTACACCTTC